These 8 T cell receptor beta chains were all obtained from the same sample, sequenced in a study of T cells in women clearing cervical HPV infection. Repertoires were generated with immunoSEQ multiplex PCR, while TCRdb's copy carries only in-frame clones and drops some. The sample table includes some 40,000 clones. The sequenced material came from blood buffy coat. These receptors originate from a woman aged 18 to 69 with a cervical HPV16 infection that either progressed to CIN3+ or cleared (not recorded which).

Turning to this clone: Its ends do not fully match the called genes, so a read error is possible. The read ends 3 residues shy of where the CDR3 ends; the end is completed using the germline J gene. The same CDR3 arises from other DNA sequences in this sample as well. This rearrangement joins TRBV7-2 to TRBJ1-3; D unresolved. Germline CDR1 and CDR2: SGHTA and FQGNSA. This CDR3 region has 13 residues. Here the CDR3 reads CASSSGSGNTIYF. The part of the CDR3 DNA that was read is TGTGCCAGCAGCTCAGGCTCTGGAAACACA.

Partial CDR3 DNA: TGTGCCAGCAGCCAATCGGGACTAGCGGAAGAGACC. It encodes CASSQSGLAEET. Given in full, the CDR3 is CASSQSGLAEETQYF. J is TRBJ2-5 and V is TRBV7-3; 11 nucleotides align to TRBD2. The read is 3 residues too short to cover the CDR3 end, so that end is filled in from the germline J gene. There are 15 residues in the CDR3. The trim removed 5 bases at V and 3 bases at J, leaving 5 bases unmatched. Germline CDR1 and CDR2: SGHTA and FQGTGA.

A note on this clone: The read comes to an end 3 residues before the CDR3 does, leaving the germline J gene to fill in the end. V and J are TRBV14 and TRBJ2-7, with a tentative D call TRBD2 (5 bases). The CDR3 is 15 amino acids. V was trimmed by 1 base and J by 2 bases, leaving 12 bases between them. Germline lookup yields CDR1 SGHDN and CDR2 FVKESK. CDR3 bases read: TGTGCCAGCAGCCAAGGATGGCGGGCGCCCTACGAG. Its translation: CASSQGWRAPYE. The full CDR3 is CASSQGWRAPYEQYF.

Comments on this clone: Read data end 3 residues before the CDR3 end; the end is taken from the germline J gene. This chain connects TRBV5-4 to TRBJ2-3; D is unclear. The CDR3 has 13 amino acids. Germline V gene sequence: CDR1 SGHNT, CDR2 YYREEE (reference sequence). Trimming shortened V by 0 bases and J by 4 bases, and 6 bases separated the two germline ends. CDR3 in amino acids: CASSLERADTQYF. CDR3 DNA (partial): TGTGCCAGCAGCTTGGAGCGCGCAGATACG.

In regard to this clone: Read coverage stops 3 residues before the CDR3 terminus; the germline J gene supplies the remainder. The V and J genes are TRBV29-1 and TRBJ2-2; 7 bases match TRBD2. The germline gives CDR1 SQVTM, CDR2 ANQGSEA. The CDR3 loop spans 14 amino acids. CDR3 DNA (partial): TGCAGCGTTGAAGGGGGGGGGAGTAATTCACCG. Residues: CSVEGGGSNSP. The complete CDR3 protein is CSVEGGGSNSPLFF.

A word on this clone: The CDR3 is cut off 3 residues early in the read; its end comes from the germline J gene. The chain combines TRBV30 with TRBJ2-1, with D perhaps matching TRBD2 (6 bases). Trimming took 3 bases from V and 2 from J, leaving 23 bases between them. From germline, CDR1 is GTSNPN and CDR2 SVGIG (reference sequence). The CDR3 has 18 residues. The DNA read from the CDR3 is TGTGCCTGGAGGGGTATCCGTTTGGAGGGGCCTACCTACAATGAG. It is translated as CAWRGIRLEGPTYNE. The entire CDR3 sequence reads CAWRGIRLEGPTYNEQFF.

As concerns this clone: The read finishes 3 residues shy of the CDR3 end, and the germline J gene is used to complete it. This specimen includes other DNA sequences encoding the same CDR3. The chain uses TRBV19 and TRBJ1-2, with D unresolved. Germline CDR1 LNHDA, CDR2 SQIVND (reference sequence). V dropped 5 bases and J dropped 4 bases, with 8 bases sitting between them. The CDR3 spans 12 residues. The CDR3 protein is CASSVFGYGYTF. The DNA read from the CDR3 is TGTGCCAGTAGTGTATTCGGCTATGGC. The full variable domain, in which reference TRBV19 and TRBJ1-2 provide the parts outside the CDR3, is DGGITQSPKYLFRKEGQNVTLSCEQNLNHDAMYWYRQDPGQGLRLIYYSQIVNDFQKGDIAEGYSVSREKKESFPLTVTSAQKNPTAFYLCASSVFGYGYTFGSGTRLTVV.

About this clone: The sequence runs out 3 residues before the end of the CDR3; the remainder is reconstructed from the germline J gene. This chain uses TRBV7-9 with TRBJ2-3, with D perhaps TRBD2 (5 bases). The V gene lost 4 bases and the J gene lost 0 bases, with 8 bases spanning the gap. This CDR3 has 14 residues. Germline loops: CDR1 SEHNR, CDR2 FQNEAQ (reference sequence). CDR3 sequence: CASSSRTSTDTQYF. The sequenced part of the CDR3 DNA is TGTGCCAGCAGCTCCAGGACTAGCACAGATACG. The full variable domain, rest sourced from reference TRBV7-9 and TRBJ2-3, is DTGVSQNPRHKITKRGQNVTFRCDPISEHNRLYWYRQTLGQGPEFLTYFQNEAQLEKSRLLSDRFSAERPKGSFSTLEIQRTEQGDSAMYLCASSSRTSTDTQYFGPGTRLTVL.